Listed here is a single TCR beta chain. TCRdb's table, derived via immunoSEQ multiplex PCR, lists solely in-frame clones and lacks some. The sample lists over 200,000 clones; around 89% were seen once. This sample is part of a study of blood T cell repertoires in COVID-19. Study-wide context: The origin of the acute and convalescent COVID-19 samples was the United States, Italy and Spain. T cells, B-cell-depleted T cells, or PBMCs provided the cDNA or gDNA that served as material.

V was cut by 3 bases and J by 5 bases, with 16 bases left in between. CDR1 is SNHLY, CDR2 FYNNEI, per germline. The CDR3 length is 15 residues. Recruits, aged about 18 to 90 years, lived in around 24 US areas. Clinical history reported by participants formed the basis on which cohorts were assigned. The chain carries TRBV2 and TRBJ2-5; D may be TRBD2 (6 bases). The origin of this receptor is a man aged 35 to 55 who had recovered from COVID-19. The sample was PBMCs or T cells enriched from blood (not recorded which). The CDR3 DNA sequence: TGTGCCAGCAGTGATACCAGCGCGGAGGGGGAGACCCAGTACTTC. This gives the protein CASSDTSAEGETQYF.